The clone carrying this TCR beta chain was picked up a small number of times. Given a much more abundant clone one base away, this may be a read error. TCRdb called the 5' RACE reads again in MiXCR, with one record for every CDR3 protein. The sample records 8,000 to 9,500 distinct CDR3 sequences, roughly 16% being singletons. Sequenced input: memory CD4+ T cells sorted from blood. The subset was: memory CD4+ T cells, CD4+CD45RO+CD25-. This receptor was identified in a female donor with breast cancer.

The CDR3 protein is CASSLAGLADKEQFF. The DNA of the CDR3 is TGTGCCAGCAGCTTAGCGGGACTAGCGGACAAGGAGCAGTTCTTC. V gene TRBV7-2 combines with J gene TRBJ2-1; 11 nucleotides match TRBD2. CDR3 length equals 15 residues. Germline V gene data show CDR1 as SGHTA and CDR2 as FQGNSA.